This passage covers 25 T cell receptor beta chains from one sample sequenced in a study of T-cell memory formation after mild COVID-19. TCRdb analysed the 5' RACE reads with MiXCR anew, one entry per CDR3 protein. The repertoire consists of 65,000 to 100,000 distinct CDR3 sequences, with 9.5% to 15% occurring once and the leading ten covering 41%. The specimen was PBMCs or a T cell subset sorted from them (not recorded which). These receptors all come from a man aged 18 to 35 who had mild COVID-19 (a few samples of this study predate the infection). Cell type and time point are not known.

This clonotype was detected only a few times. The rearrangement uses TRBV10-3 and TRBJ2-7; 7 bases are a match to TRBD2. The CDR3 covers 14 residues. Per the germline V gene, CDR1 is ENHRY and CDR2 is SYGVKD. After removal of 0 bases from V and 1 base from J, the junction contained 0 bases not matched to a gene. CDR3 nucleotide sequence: TGTGCCATCAGTGAGTCGGGGGGGTCCTACGAGCAGTACTTC. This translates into CAISESGGSYEQYF.

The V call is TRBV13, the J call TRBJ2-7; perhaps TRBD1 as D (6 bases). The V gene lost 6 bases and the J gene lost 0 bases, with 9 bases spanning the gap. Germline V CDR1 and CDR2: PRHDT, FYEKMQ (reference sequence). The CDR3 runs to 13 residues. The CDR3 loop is CASSGQTSYEQYF. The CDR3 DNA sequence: TGTGCCAGCAGTGGACAGACCTCCTACGAGCAGTACTTC.

CDR3 DNA sequence: TGTGCCAGCAGCCGAAAGTCAGGGGCAAGCAATCAGCCCCAGCATTTT. Its translation: CASSRKSGASNQPQHF. This chain uses TRBV7-8 with TRBJ1-5; possibly TRBD1 for D (6 bases). Germline CDR1 and CDR2: SGHVS and FQNEAQ. Trimming left V 5 bases short and J 1 base short, with 15 bases between. The CDR3 is made up of 16 amino acids.

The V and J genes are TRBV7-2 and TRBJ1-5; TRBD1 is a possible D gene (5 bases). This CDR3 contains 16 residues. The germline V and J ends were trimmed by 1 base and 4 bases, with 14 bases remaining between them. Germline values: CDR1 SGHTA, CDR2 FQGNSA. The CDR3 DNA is TGTGCCAGCAGCTTAGGGGCGTGGGGGGGTAATCAGCCCCAGCATTTT. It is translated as CASSLGAWGGNQPQHF.

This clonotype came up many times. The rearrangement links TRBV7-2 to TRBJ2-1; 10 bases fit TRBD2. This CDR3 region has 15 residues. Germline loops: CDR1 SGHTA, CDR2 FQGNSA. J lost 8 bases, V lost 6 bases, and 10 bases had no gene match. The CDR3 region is CASRVLAGLGDEQFF. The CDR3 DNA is TGTGCCAGCAGAGTACTAGCGGGGTTAGGGGATGAGCAGTTCTTC.

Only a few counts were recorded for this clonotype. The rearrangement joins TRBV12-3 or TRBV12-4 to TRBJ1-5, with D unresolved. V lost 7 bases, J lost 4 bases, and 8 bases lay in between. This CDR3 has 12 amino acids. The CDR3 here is CASTQGNQPQHF. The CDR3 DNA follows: TGTGCCAGCACCCAAGGGAATCAGCCCCAGCATTTT.

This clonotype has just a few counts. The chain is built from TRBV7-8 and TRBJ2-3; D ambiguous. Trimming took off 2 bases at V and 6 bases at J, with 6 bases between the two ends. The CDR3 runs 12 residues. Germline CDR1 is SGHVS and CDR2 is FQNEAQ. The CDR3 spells CASSLMKDTQYF. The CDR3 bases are TGTGCCAGCAGCTTAATGAAGGATACGCAGTATTTT.

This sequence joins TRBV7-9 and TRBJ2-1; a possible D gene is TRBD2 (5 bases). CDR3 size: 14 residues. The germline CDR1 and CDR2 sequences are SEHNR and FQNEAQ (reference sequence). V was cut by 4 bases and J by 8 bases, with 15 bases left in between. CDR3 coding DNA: TGTGCCAGCAGCTCCGCGGGCCGTCGGGATGAGCAGTTCTTC. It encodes CASSSAGRRDEQFF.

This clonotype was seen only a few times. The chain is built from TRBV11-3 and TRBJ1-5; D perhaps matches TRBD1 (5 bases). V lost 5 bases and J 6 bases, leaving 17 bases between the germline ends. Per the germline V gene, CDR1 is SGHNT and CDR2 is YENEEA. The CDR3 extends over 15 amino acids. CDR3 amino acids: CASSPKRGKTQPQHF. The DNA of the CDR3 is TGTGCCAGCAGCCCTAAGCGGGGGAAAACTCAGCCCCAGCATTTT.

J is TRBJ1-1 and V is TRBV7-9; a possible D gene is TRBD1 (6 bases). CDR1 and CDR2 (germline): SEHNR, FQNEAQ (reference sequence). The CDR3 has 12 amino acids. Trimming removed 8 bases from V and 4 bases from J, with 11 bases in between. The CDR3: CASGGLSTEAFF. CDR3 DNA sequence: TGTGCCAGCGGGGGGCTTAGCACTGAAGCTTTCTTT.

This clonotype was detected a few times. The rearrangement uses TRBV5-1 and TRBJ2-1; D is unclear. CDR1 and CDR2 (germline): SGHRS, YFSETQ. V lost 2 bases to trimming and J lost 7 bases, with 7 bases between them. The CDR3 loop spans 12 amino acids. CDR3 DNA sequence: TGCGCCAGCAGCTTCCTGTTGAATGAGCAGTTCTTC. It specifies CASSFLLNEQFF.

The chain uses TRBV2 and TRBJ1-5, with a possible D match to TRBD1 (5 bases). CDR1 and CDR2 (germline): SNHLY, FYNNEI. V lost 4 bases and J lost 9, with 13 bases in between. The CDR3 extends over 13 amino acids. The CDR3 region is CASSVRGGRPQHF. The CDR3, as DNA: TGTGCCAGCAGTGTGAGGGGCGGGAGGCCCCAGCATTTT.

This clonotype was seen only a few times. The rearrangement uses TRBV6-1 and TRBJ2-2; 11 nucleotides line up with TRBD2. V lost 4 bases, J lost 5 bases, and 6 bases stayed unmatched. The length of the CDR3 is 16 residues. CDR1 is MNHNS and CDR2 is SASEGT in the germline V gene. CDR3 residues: CASSALAGGGTGELFF. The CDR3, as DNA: TGTGCCAGCAGTGCCCTAGCGGGGGGAGGTACCGGGGAGCTGTTTTTT.

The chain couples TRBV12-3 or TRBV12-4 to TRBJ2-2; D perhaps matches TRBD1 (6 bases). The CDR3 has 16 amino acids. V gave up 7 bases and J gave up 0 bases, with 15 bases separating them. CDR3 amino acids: CASNFGQFANTGELFF. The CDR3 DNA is TGTGCCAGCAATTTCGGACAGTTCGCGAACACCGGGGAGCTGTTTTTT.

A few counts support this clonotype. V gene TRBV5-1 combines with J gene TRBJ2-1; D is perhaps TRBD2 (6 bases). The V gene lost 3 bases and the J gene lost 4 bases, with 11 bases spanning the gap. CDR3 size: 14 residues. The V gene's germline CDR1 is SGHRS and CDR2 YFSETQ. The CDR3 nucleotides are TGCGCCAGCAGCTGGCGGGATGGGTACAATGAGCAGTTCTTC. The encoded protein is CASSWRDGYNEQFF.

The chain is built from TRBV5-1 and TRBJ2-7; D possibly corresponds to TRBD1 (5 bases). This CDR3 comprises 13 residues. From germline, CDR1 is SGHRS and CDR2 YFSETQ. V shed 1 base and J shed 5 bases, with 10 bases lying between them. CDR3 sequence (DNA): TGCGCCAGCAGCTTGTCAGGGATCGACGAGCAGTACGTC. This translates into CASSLSGIDEQYV.

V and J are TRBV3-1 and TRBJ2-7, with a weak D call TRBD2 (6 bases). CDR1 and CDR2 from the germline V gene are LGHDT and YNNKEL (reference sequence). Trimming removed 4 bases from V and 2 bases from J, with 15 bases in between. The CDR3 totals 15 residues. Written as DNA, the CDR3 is TGTGCCAGCAGCCCAGGAGGGACTCCTCCCTACGAGCAGTACTTC. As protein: CASSPGGTPPYEQYF.

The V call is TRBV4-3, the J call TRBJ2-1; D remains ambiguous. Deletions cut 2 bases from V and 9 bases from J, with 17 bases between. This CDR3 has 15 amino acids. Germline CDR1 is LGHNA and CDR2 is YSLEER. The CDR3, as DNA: TGCGCCAGCAGCCAACTGAGACTTCCGAAGGGTGAGCAGTTCTTC. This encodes CASSQLRLPKGEQFF.

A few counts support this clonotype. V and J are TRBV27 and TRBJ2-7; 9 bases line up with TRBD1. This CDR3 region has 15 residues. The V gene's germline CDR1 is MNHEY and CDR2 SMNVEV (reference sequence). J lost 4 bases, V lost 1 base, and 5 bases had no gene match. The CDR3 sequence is CASSLYYGQGYEQYV. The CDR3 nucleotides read TGTGCCAGCAGTTTATACTATGGACAGGGGTACGAGCAGTACGTC.

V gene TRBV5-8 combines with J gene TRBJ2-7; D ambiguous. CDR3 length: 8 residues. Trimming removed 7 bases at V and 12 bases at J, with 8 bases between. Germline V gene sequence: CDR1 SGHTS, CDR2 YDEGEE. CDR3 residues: CASVSLYV. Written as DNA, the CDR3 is TGTGCCAGCGTTAGTCTGTACGTC.

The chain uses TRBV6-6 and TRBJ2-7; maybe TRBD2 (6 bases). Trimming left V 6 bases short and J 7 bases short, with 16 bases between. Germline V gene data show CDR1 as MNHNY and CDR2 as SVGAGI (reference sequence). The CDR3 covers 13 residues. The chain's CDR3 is CASSPPGEREQYV. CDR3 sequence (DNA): TGTGCCAGCAGCCCTCCGGGGGAAAGAGAGCAGTACGTC.

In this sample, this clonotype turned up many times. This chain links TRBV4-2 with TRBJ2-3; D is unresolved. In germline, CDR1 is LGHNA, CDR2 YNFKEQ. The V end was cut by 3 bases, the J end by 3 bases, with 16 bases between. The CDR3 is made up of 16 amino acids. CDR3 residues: CASSHRRQELTDTQYF. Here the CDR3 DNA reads TGTGCCAGCAGCCACCGAAGGCAAGAGTTAACAGATACGCAGTATTTT.

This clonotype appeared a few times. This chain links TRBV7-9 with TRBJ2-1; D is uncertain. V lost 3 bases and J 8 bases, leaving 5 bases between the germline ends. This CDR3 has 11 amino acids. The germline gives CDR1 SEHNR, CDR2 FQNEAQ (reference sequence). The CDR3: CASSLVDEQFF. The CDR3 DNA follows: TGTGCCAGCAGCTTGGTCGATGAGCAGTTCTTC.

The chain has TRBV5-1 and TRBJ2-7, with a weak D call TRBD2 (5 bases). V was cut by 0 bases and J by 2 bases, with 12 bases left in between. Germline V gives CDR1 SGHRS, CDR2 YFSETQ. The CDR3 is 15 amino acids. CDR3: CASSLGRKSTYEQYF. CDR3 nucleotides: TGCGCCAGCAGCTTGGGGAGGAAGTCAACCTACGAGCAGTACTTC.

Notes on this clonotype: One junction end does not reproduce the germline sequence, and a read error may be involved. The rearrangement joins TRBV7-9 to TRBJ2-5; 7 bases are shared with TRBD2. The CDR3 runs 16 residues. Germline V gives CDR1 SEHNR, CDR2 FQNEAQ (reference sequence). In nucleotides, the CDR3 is TGTGCCAGCAGTTTAGTAGCGGGCGACCCATGGGAGACCCAGTACTTC. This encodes CASSLVAGDPWETQYF.